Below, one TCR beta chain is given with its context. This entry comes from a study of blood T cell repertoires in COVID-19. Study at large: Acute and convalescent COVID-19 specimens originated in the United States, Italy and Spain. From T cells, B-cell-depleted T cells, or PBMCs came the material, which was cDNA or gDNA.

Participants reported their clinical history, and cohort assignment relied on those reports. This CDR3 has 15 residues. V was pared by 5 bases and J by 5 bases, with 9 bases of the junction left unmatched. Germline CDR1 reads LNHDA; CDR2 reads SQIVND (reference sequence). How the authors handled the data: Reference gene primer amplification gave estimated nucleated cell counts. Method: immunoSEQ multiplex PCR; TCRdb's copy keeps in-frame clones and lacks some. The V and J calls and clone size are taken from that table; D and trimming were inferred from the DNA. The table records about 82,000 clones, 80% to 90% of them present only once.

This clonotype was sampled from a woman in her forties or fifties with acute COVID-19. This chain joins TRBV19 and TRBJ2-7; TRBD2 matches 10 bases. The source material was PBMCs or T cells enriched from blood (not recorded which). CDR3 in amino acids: CASSPLLAGAHEQYF. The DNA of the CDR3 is TGTGCCAGTAGTCCCCTCCTAGCGGGAGCACACGAGCAGTACTTC.